This TCR beta chain was sequenced in a study of pediatric ulcerative colitis. About the research overall: Disease was pancolitis in about 7 and left-sided in two, histology-confirmed.

General observations from the study: A couple of patients' blood samples yielded substantially fewer templates. In rectum, acute severe colitis had expanded clones and less diversity.

The assay was immunoSEQ multiplex PCR, and TCRdb's table has in-frame clones only and misses some. The sample lists roughly 70,000 clones, approximately 87% occurring once. Note on this clone: Its cognate antigen is unknown.

The CDR3 has 17 amino acids. Germline loops: CDR1 SGHDN, CDR2 FVKESK. V lost 3 bases and J lost 5; bases outside the gene matches: 13. This chain links TRBV14 with TRBJ2-5; TRBD1 agrees at 9 bases. The sequence derives from a boy between 10 and 17 years old with severe ulcerative colitis. Sequencing was done on a sample of blood. CDR3: CASSHTYNRGLGETQYF. The CDR3 DNA follows: TGTGCCAGCAGCCACACATACAACAGGGGGCTGGGTGAGACCCAGTACTTC.